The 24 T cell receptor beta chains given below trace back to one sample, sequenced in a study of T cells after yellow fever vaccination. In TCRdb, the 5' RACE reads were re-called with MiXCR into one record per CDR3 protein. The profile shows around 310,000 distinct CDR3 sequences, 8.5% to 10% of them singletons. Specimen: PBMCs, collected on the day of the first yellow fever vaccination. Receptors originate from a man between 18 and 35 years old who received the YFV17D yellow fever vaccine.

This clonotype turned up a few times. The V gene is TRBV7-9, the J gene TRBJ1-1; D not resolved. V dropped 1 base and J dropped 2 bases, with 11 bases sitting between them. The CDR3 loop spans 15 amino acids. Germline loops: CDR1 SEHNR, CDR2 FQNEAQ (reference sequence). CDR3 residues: CASSLGAGINTEAFF. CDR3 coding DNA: TGTGCCAGCAGCTTAGGGGCCGGGATCAACACTGAAGCTTTCTTT. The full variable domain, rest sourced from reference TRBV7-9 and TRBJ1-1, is DTGVSQNPRHKITKRGQNVTFRCDPISEHNRLYWYRQTLGQGPEFLTYFQNEAQLEKSRLLSDRFSAERPKGSFSTLEIQRTEQGDSAMYLCASSLGAGINTEAFFGQGTRLTVV.

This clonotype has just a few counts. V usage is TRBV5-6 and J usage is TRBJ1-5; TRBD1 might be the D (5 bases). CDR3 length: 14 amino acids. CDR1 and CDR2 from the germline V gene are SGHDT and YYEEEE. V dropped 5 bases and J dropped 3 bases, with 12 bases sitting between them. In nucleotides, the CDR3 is TGTGCCAGCAGTTCGACAGCCTACAATCAGCCCCAGCATTTT. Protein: CASSSTAYNQPQHF.

The CDR3 spells CASSPTVTYEQYV. In DNA, the CDR3 is TGTGCCAGCAGCCCGACAGTGACCTACGAGCAGTACGTC. The chain uses TRBV7-9 and TRBJ2-7, with D possibly TRBD1 on 5 matching bases. V was cut by 5 bases and J by 2 bases, with 10 bases left in between. This CDR3 region has 13 residues. Germline V lookup: CDR1 SEHNR, CDR2 FQNEAQ (reference sequence).

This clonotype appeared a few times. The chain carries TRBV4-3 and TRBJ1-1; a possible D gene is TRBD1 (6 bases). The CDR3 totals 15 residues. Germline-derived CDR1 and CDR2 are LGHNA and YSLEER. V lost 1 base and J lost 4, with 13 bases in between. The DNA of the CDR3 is TGCGCCAGCAGCCAAGCGCCACAGGGTACCACTGAAGCTTTCTTT. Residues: CASSQAPQGTTEAFF.

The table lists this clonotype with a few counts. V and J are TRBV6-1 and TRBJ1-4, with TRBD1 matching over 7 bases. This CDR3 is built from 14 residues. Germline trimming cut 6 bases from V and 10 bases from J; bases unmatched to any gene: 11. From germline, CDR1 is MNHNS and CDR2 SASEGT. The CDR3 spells CASSSGQQTGKLFF. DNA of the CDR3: TGTGCCAGCAGCTCGGGACAGCAGACGGGAAAACTGTTTTTT.

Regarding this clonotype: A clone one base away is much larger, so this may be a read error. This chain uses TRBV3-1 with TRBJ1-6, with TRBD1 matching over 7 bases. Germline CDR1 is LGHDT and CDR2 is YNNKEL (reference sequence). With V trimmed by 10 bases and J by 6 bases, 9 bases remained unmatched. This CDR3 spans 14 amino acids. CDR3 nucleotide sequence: TGTGCCATCAGTACCGGGACAGCTAATTCACCCCTCCACTTT. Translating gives CAISTGTANSPLHF.

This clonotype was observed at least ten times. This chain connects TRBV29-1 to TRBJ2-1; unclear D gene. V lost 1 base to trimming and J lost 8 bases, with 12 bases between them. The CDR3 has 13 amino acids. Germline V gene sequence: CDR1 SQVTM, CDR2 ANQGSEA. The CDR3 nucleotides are TGCAGCGTTGAAGCAGACTTAGCATATGAGCAGTTCTTC. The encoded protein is CSVEADLAYEQFF.

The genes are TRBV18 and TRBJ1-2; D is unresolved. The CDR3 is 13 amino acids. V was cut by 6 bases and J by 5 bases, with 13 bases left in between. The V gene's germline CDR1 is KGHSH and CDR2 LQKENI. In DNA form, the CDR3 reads TGTGCCAGCTCCGACGAGGTTTCTTATGGCTACACCTTC. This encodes CASSDEVSYGYTF.

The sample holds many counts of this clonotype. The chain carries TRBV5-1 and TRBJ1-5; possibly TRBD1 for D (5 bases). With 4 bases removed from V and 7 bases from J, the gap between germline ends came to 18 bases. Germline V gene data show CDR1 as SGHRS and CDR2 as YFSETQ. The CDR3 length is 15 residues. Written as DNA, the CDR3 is TGCGCCAGCAGCCTGACTGCGGGGGTAGAACAGCCCCAGCATTTT. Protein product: CASSLTAGVEQPQHF.

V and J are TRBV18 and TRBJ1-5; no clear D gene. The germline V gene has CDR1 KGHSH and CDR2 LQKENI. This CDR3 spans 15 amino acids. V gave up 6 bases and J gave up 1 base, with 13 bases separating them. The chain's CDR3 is CASSVGRNSNQPQHF. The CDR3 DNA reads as TGTGCCAGCTCCGTGGGCCGGAACAGCAATCAGCCCCAGCATTTT.

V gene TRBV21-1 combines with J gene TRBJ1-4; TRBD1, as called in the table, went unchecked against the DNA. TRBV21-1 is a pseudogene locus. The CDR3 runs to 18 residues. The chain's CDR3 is CASSKACQDKGFREKLFF. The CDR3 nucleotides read TGTGCCAGCAGCAAAGCGTGCCAGGACAAGGGCTTCCGTGAAAAACTGTTTTTT.

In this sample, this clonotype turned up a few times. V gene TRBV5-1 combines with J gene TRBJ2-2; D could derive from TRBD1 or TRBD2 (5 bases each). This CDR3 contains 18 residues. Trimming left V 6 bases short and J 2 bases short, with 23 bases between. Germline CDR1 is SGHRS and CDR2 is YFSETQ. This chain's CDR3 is CASIKDPGRGGNTGELFF. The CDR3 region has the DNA TGCGCCAGCATCAAAGACCCTGGGCGTGGGGGAAACACCGGGGAGCTGTTTTTT. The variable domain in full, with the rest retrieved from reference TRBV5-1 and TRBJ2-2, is KAGVTQTPRYLIKTRGQQVTLSCSPISGHRSVSWYQQTPGQGLQFLFEYFSETQRNKGNFPGRFSGRQFSNSRSEMNVSTLELGDSALYLCASIKDPGRGGNTGELFFGEGSRLTVL.

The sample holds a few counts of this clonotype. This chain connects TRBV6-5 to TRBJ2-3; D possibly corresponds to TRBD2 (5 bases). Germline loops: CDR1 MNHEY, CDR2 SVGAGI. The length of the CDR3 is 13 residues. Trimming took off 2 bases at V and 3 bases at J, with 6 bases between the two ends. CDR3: CASSYRETDTQYF. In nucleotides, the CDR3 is TGTGCCAGCAGTTACAGGGAGACAGATACGCAGTATTTT.

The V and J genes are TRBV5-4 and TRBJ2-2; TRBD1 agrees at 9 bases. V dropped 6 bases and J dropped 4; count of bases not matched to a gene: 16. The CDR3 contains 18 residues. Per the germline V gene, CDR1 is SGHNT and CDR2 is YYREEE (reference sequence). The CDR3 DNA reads TGTGCCAGCACATTGTTGATTGCCGGGACAGGGATCACCGGGGAGCTGTTTTTT. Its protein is CASTLLIAGTGITGELFF. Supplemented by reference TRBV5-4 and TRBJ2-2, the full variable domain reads ETGVTQSPTHLIKTRGQQVTLRCSSQSGHNTVSWYQQALGQGPQFIFQYYREEENGRGNFPPRFSGLQFPNYSSELNVNALELDDSALYLCASTLLIAGTGITGELFFGEGSRLTVL.

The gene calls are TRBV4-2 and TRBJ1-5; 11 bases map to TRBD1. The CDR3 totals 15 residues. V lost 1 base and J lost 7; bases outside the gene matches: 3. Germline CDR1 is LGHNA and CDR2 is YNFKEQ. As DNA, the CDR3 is TGTGCCAGCAGCCAAGGGACAGGGGGCGAACAGCCCCAGCATTTT. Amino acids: CASSQGTGGEQPQHF.

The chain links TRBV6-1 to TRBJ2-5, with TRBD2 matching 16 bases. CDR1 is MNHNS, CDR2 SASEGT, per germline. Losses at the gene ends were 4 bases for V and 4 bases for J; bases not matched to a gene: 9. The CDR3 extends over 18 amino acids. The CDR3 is CASSVGTSGGAGRETQYF. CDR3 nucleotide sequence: TGTGCCAGCAGTGTCGGGACTAGCGGGGGGGCCGGGAGAGAGACCCAGTACTTC.

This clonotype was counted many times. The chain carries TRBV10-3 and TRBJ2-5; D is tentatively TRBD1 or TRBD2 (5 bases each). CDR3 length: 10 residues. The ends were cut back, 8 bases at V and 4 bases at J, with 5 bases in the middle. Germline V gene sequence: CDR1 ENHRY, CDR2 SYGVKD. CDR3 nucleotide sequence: TGTGCCATCGGGGGAGAGACCCAGTACTTC. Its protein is CAIGGETQYF.

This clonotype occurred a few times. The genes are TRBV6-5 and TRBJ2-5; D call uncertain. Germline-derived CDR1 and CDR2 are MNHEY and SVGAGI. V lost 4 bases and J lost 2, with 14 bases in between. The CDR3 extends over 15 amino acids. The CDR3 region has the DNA TGTGCCAGCAGTTTGGTCGCAGAAACACAAGAGACCCAGTACTTC. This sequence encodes CASSLVAETQETQYF.

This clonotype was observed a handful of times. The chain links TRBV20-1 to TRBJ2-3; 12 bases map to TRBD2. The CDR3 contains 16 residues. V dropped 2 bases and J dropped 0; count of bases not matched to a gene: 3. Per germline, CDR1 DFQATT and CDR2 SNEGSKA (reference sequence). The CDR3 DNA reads TGCAGTGCTAGATGGACTAGCGGGGCCAGCACAGATACGCAGTATTTT. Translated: CSARWTSGASTDTQYF.

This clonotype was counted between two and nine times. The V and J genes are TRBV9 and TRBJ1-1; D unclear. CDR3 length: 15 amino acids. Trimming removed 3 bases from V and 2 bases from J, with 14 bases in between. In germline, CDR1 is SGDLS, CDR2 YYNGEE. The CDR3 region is CASSARVGPNTEAFF. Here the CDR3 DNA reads TGTGCCAGCAGCGCCCGGGTTGGCCCAAACACTGAAGCTTTCTTT.

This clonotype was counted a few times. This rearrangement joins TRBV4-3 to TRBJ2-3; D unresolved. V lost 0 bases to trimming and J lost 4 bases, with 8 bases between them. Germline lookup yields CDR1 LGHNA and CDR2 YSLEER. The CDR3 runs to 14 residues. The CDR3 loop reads CASSQESPPDTQYF. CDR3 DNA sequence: TGCGCCAGCAGCCAAGAATCCCCGCCAGATACGCAGTATTTT.

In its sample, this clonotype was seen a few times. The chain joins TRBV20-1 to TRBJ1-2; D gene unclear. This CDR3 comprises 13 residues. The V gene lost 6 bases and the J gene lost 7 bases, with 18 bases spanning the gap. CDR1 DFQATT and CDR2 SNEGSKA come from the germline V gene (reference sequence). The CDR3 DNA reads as TGCAGTGCAGGAGGCGGACGGGGTGGTGGCTACACCTTC. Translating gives CSAGGGRGGGYTF.

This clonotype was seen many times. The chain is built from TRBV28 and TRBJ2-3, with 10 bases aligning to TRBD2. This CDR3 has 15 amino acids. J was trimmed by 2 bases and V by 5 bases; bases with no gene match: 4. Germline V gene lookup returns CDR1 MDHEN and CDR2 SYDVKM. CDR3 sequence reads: CASSLAGANTDTQYF. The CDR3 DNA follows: TGTGCCAGCAGTCTAGCGGGGGCCAACACAGATACGCAGTATTTT.

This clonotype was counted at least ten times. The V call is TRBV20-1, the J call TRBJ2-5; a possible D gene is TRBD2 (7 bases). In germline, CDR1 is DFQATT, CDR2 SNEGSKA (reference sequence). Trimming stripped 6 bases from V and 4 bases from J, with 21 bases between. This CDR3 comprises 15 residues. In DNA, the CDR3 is TGCAGTGCCATACCACAGGGTGGGGGGGGAGAGACCCAGTACTTC. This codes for CSAIPQGGGGETQYF.